Listed here are 14 T cell receptor beta chains from one sample, sequenced in a study of blood T cell repertoires in COVID-19. Some clones are missing from TCRdb's copy, which holds only in-frame ones; the method was immunoSEQ multiplex PCR. The data show roughly 300,000 clones, 75% to 95% seen once. Sequencing used PBMCs or T cells enriched from blood (not recorded which). The receptors here all came from a woman aged 30 to 39 who had recovered from COVID-19.

This clone was seen a few times. The rearrangement links TRBV3-1 (or the pseudogene TRBV3-2) to TRBJ2-7; TRBD2 matches 8 bases. With V trimmed by 7 bases and J by 0 bases, 11 bases remained unmatched. The CDR3 contains 16 residues. Looked up from germline, CDR1 is LGHDT and CDR2 is YNNKEL (reference sequence). Here the CDR3 reads CASTPKASGYSYEQYF. The DNA for the CDR3 is TGTGCCAGCACCCCAAAGGCTAGCGGGTACTCCTACGAGCAGTACTTC.

The CDR3 here is CASSKEDMNTEAFF. The CDR3 nucleotides read TGTGCCAGCAGTAAGGAGGATATGAACACTGAAGCTTTCTTT. The chain recombines TRBV2 with TRBJ1-1; D not resolved. CDR1 is SNHLY, CDR2 FYNNEI, per germline. This CDR3 contains 14 residues. V lost 5 bases and J lost 0, with 10 bases in between.

This clone occurred a few times. CDR3: CASSSSVGRGTEAFF. The CDR3 DNA is TGTGCCAGCAGCTCTTCCGTAGGGAGGGGCACTGAAGCTTTCTTT. J is TRBJ1-1 and V is TRBV28; weak D call: TRBD1 (5 bases). In germline, CDR1 is MDHEN, CDR2 SYDVKM. With 6 bases removed from V and 4 bases from J, the gap between germline ends came to 18 bases. CDR3 size: 15 residues.

The chain employs TRBV11-3 and TRBJ2-1; 10 nucleotides line up with TRBD2. The CDR3 totals 17 residues. V gave up 5 bases and J gave up 7 bases; unmatched junction bases: 14. Per the germline V gene, CDR1 is SGHNT and CDR2 is YENEEA. CDR3 sequence reads: CASSPYFGVSGRNEQFF. CDR3 bases: TGTGCCAGCAGCCCGTATTTTGGTGTTAGCGGGAGGAATGAGCAGTTCTTC.

This chain uses TRBV30 with TRBJ1-1; D may be TRBD1 (6 bases). CDR3 size: 12 residues. Per the germline V gene, CDR1 is GTSNPN and CDR2 is SVGIG (reference sequence). Deletions cut 8 bases from V and 7 bases from J, with 17 bases between. CDR3 DNA: TGTGCCGTTAAGGAGACAGGCCTTGAAGCTTTCTTT. Translated: CAVKETGLEAFF.

CDR3 sequence: CASSLGQGAYNEQFF. Here the CDR3 DNA reads TGTGCCAGCAGCTTAGGACAGGGGGCCTACAATGAGCAGTTCTTC. V is TRBV7-6 and J is TRBJ2-1, with 9 bases that match TRBD1. From germline, CDR1 is SGHVS and CDR2 FNYEAQ. V lost 1 base and J lost 2; bases outside the gene matches: 0. The CDR3 extends over 15 amino acids.

The V gene is TRBV18, the J gene TRBJ2-2; D is unresolved. Germline CDR1 and CDR2: KGHSH and LQKENI. This CDR3 is built from 17 residues. V was trimmed by 3 bases and J by 0 bases, leaving 14 bases between them. The CDR3 loop is CASSPTFPPANTGELFF. In DNA form, the CDR3 reads TGTGCCAGCTCACCCACGTTCCCACCGGCGAACACCGGGGAGCTGTTTTTT.

The gene calls are TRBV7-2 and TRBJ2-1; TRBD2 aligns across 12 bases. Germline CDR1 reads SGHTA; CDR2 reads FQGNSA. CDR3 length: 16 amino acids. The trim removed 6 bases at V and 4 bases at J, leaving 7 bases unmatched. The CDR3 region has the DNA TGTGCCAGCAGAACGACTAGCGGGAGTACATACAATGAGCAGTTCTTC. This encodes CASRTTSGSTYNEQFF.

This chain uses TRBV27 with TRBJ1-2; no clear D. Trimming took off 4 bases at V and 7 bases at J, with 10 bases between the two ends. Looked up from germline, CDR1 is MNHEY and CDR2 is SMNVEV (reference sequence). The CDR3 consists of 12 residues. CDR3 DNA sequence: TGTGCCAGCAGTTCAGGACTGGCTGGCTACACCTTC. It translates to CASSSGLAGYTF.

The genes are TRBV15 and TRBJ1-5, with a possible D match to TRBD1 (5 bases). Germline loops: CDR1 LNHNV, CDR2 YYDKDF (reference sequence). This CDR3 comprises 15 residues. Trimming cost V 0 bases and J 7 bases, with 13 bases left between them. Here the CDR3 DNA reads TGTGCCACCAGCAGAGACGAAGGGGCGACCCAGCCCCAGCATTTT. It specifies CATSRDEGATQPQHF. Using reference TRBV15 and TRBJ1-5 for the parts outside the CDR3, the full variable domain is DAMVIQNPRYQVTQFGKPVTLSCSQTLNHNVMYWYQQKSSQAPKLLFHYYDKDFNNEADTPDNFQSRRPNTSFCFLDIRSPGLGDTAMYLCATSRDEGATQPQHFGDGTRLSIL.

J is TRBJ1-6 and V is TRBV9; no firm D call. In germline, CDR1 is SGDLS, CDR2 YYNGEE. The CDR3 loop spans 13 amino acids. Trimming took 0 bases from V and 7 from J, leaving 5 bases between them. The CDR3 DNA reads as TGTGCCAGCAGCGTAGGGGAGAATTCACCCCTCCACTTT. Translation: CASSVGENSPLHF.

This clone occurred once. The gene calls are TRBV27 and TRBJ2-1; the D gene is possibly TRBD2 (5 bases). The CDR3 runs to 15 residues. Germline V gives CDR1 MNHEY, CDR2 SMNVEV (reference sequence). V was shortened by 4 bases and J by 1 base, with 11 bases between the two germline ends. CDR3 sequence reads: CASSSGAASYNEQFF. CDR3 sequence (DNA): TGTGCCAGCAGTTCTGGAGCGGCTTCCTACAATGAGCAGTTCTTC.

V usage is TRBV5-1 and J usage is TRBJ2-3; 7 bases are a match to TRBD1. V lost 2 bases and J lost 1; bases outside the gene matches: 4. CDR1 is SGHRS and CDR2 is YFSETQ in the germline V gene. This CDR3 region has 15 residues. CDR3 protein: CASSLQGMGTDTQYF. CDR3 bases: TGCGCCAGCAGCTTACAGGGGATGGGCACAGATACGCAGTATTTT.

The J gene is TRBJ2-2, the V gene TRBV27; 13 bases line up with TRBD2. Germline loops: CDR1 MNHEY, CDR2 SMNVEV (reference sequence). The CDR3 is 18 residues long. V dropped 5 bases and J dropped 1; count of bases not matched to a gene: 7. The CDR3 protein is CASSALGLAGRNTGELFF. CDR3 bases: TGTGCCAGCAGTGCCTTGGGACTAGCGGGGAGGAACACCGGGGAGCTGTTTTTT.